These T cell receptor beta chains were read from a single sample in a study of TIL therapy for anti-PD-1-resistant metastatic lung cancer. The protocol was immunoSEQ multiplex PCR, while the TCRdb copy is restricted to in-frame clones and leaves out a portion. The data show tens of thousands of clones, with less than 75% seen just once and roughly 5.6% held by the top ten. The sequences come from tumor tissue, collected at baseline. The receptor set was obtained from a person aged 25-80 years with non-small cell lung cancer. Both conserved end residues are part of each CDR3. A D gene is named only where the DNA matches it firmly. The size field is filled for only some rows; it gives once, few, many or a size class.

size	V	D	length	J	DNA	CDR3
.	TRBV10-3	.	11	TRBJ1-3	TGTGCCCTCGCCTCTGGAAACACCATATATTTT	CALASGNTIYF
.	TRBV28	TRBD1	16	TRBJ1-5	TGTGCCAGCAGTAGGCCCCCGGACAGGGGCGCAGGGCCCCAGCATTTT	CASSRPPDRGAGPQHF
.	TRBV6-5	TRBD1	12	TRBJ1-1	TGTGCCAGCAGAGACAGGGGGATAGAAGCTTTCTTT	CASRDRGIEAFF
.	TRBV4-1	.	14	TRBJ2-1	TGCGCCAGCAGCCACCCGGGGGACTTTTCCGAGCAGTTCTTC	CASSHPGDFSEQFF
.	TRBV7-8	.	14	TRBJ2-2	TGTGCCAGCAGCCTGGCCATAAGAGGCGGGGAGCTGTTTTTT	CASSLAIRGGELFF
.	TRBV19	TRBD1	15	TRBJ2-3	TGTGCCAGTAGTAGGACAGGGGCCTACACAGATACGCAGTATTTT	CASSRTGAYTDTQYF
.	TRBV28	.	14	TRBJ2-7	TGTGCCAGCAAGGTAGGAGGGACACTACTCGAGCAGTACTTC	CASKVGGTLLEQYF
once	TRBV5-1	.	13	TRBJ1-1	TGCGCCAGCAGCTTGGAAGCGCAGGGAAAAGCTTTCTTT	CASSLEAQGKAFF
.	TRBV9	.	15	TRBJ2-6	TGTGCCAGCGCTAAGGGAACGCTTGGGGCCAACGTCCTGACTTTC	CASAKGTLGANVLTF
few	TRBV9	TRBD1	13	TRBJ1-1	TGTGCCAGCAACCAGGGGGGCACGACTGAAGCTTTCTTT	CASNQGGTTEAFF
few	TRBV27	TRBD2	15	TRBJ2-7	TGTGCCAGCAGTATATACTGGACTAGCGGGACCGAGCAGTACTTC	CASSIYWTSGTEQYF
once	TRBV4-3	TRBD1	15	TRBJ2-4	TGCGCCAGCAGCCAACTTGGGGGACAGGGGGGCATCCAGTACTTC	CASSQLGGQGGIQYF
.	TRBV9	TRBD2	16	TRBJ2-1	TGTGCCAGCAGCGTAAGTCCGACTAGCGGACACAATGAGCAGTTCTTC	CASSVSPTSGHNEQFF
.	TRBV25-1	.	14	TRBJ1-1	TGTGCCAGCAGTGAATATTTTGGCAGGGAGGGAGTTTTCTTT	CASSEYFGREGVFF
.	TRBV5-1	.	16	TRBJ2-1	TGCGCCAGCAGCTTGTCCGACAGGACGGCTGTAGATGAGCAGTTCTTC	CASSLSDRTAVDEQFF
.	TRBV5-1	TRBD1	16	TRBJ1-1	TGCGCCAGCACCACCGGGACAGGGGGGTTATCGGCCGAAGCTTTCTTT	CASTTGTGGLSAEAFF
.	TRBV5-6	.	14	TRBJ2-7	TGTGCCAGCAGCTCACAGGGCAACTCCTACGAGCAGTACTTC	CASSSQGNSYEQYF
once	TRBV5-4	TRBD2	16	TRBJ2-7	TGTGCCAGCAGCTTGGGGTCTAGCGGGACTTCCTACGAGCAGTACTTC	CASSLGSSGTSYEQYF
.	TRBV5-1	TRBD1	14	TRBJ1-1	TGCGCCAGCAGCCGGGGGACAGCGAACACTGAAGCTTTCTTT	CASSRGTANTEAFF
once	TRBV7-2	TRBD1	14	TRBJ1-4	TGTGCCAGCAGCGGGGACAGCAGCCGTCGGGAACTGTTTTTT	CASSGDSSRRELFF
.	TRBV7-2	TRBD2	15	TRBJ2-3	TGTGCCAGCACTTCTAGCGGTTCGAGCACAGATACGCAGTATTTT	CASTSSGSSTDTQYF
.	TRBV7-2	.	12	TRBJ2-5	TGTGCCAGCAGCTTAGTCGAAGAGACCCAGTACTTC	CASSLVEETQYF
.	TRBV7-2	.	14	TRBJ1-2	TGTGCCAGCAGCTTACCGGAGTCTAACTATGGCTACACCTTC	CASSLPESNYGYTF
.	TRBV13	TRBD2	15	TRBJ2-5	TGTGCCAGCAGCCCAAGGACTAGCGGACAAGAGACCCAGTACTTC	CASSPRTSGQETQYF
.	TRBV9	TRBD1	17	TRBJ1-2	TGTGCCAGCAGCGTAGGCCCCACCTCAGGGGGCGCGTATGGCTACACCTTC	CASSVGPTSGGAYGYTF
.	TRBV19	.	17	TRBJ2-7	TGTGCCAGTAGTATTCGACAGAGGCCTGGCGGGTCCTACGAGCAGTACTTC	CASSIRQRPGGSYEQYF
.	TRBV5-4	.	13	TRBJ1-2	TGTGCCAGCAGTTTCAGTGCTAACTATGGCTACACCTTC	CASSFSANYGYTF
.	TRBV5-1	.	13	TRBJ1-1	TGCGCCAGCAGCCACACGGAGAGCACTGAAGCTTTCTTT	CASSHTESTEAFF
few	TRBV6-4	.	12	TRBJ2-2	TGTGCCAGCAGTGAGGTGACCGGGGAGCTGTTTTTT	CASSEVTGELFF
.	TRBV7-9	.	13	TRBJ2-7	TGTGCCAGCAGCCCCTTCGGGCTTGACGAGCAGTACTTC	CASSPFGLDEQYF
.	TRBV5-1	TRBD2	18	TRBJ2-1	TGCGCCAGCAGCAGGGGACTAGCGGGATCGGGTACCCACAATGAGCAGTTCTTC	CASSRGLAGSGTHNEQFF
.	TRBV19	TRBD1	14	TRBJ2-4	TGTGCCAGTAGTATGCGGACAGGGGGAAACATTCAGTACTTC	CASSMRTGGNIQYF
.	TRBV7-2	.	15	TRBJ2-3	TGTGCCAGCAGCTTAAGCGGGTGGAGGGCAGATACGCAGTATTTT	CASSLSGWRADTQYF